Listed below are T cell receptor beta chains from one sample, sequenced in a study of cytomegalovirus exposure and HLA in healthy donors. Repertoires were generated with immunoSEQ multiplex PCR, while TCRdb's copy carries only in-frame clones and drops some. The sample has around 200,000 clones, 75% to 85% seen once. Sequenced: PBMCs. The source is a woman aged 55 to 70 in good health and CMV-seropositive. The CDR3 runs from the conserved cysteine through the conserved F or W. D genes are given only for firm matches. Clone size is shown for a subset of rows, as once, few, many or a class of expanded clone.

CDR3nt	CDR3aa	j_gene	abundance	v_gene	d_gene
TGTGCCTGGAGTTCCCCGGGTCAACAGGATTCACCCCTCCACTTT	CAWSSPGQQDSPLHF	TRBJ1-6	few	TRBV30	-
TGCGCCAGCAGCCCGGGGACAGTCAAAGATACGCAGTATTTT	CASSPGTVKDTQYF	TRBJ2-3	-	TRBV5-1	TRBD1
TGCGCCAGCAGCCCCCACCCGTCGGGGGGCAGAGAGACCCAGTACTTC	CASSPHPSGGRETQYF	TRBJ2-5	few	TRBV4-1	-
TGTGCCAGCAGTGAGGGCTTGGCGAGGGCAGATACGCAGTATTTT	CASSEGLARADTQYF	TRBJ2-3	once	TRBV6-1	-
TGTGCCAGCAGCCTAATGACAGCCTCCTACGAGCAGTACTTC	CASSLMTASYEQYF	TRBJ2-7	few	TRBV7-9	-
TGTGCCAGCAGCTTGGACCAGAACAATGAGCAGTTCTTC	CASSLDQNNEQFF	TRBJ2-1	-	TRBV5-5	-
TGTGCCAGCTCACCATCGGGACTAGGCACAGATACGCAGTATTTT	CASSPSGLGTDTQYF	TRBJ2-3	-	TRBV18	TRBD2
TGCGCCAGCAGCTTGGGTGGCCCCAACACTGAAGCTTTCTTT	CASSLGGPNTEAFF	TRBJ1-1	-	TRBV5-1	-
TGCGCCAGCAGCTTGGGCGCCACCAGCACAGATACGCAGTATTTT	CASSLGATSTDTQYF	TRBJ2-3	-	TRBV5-1	-
TGTGCCAGCAGCTCCCCCCAGGCGGGCTTCCTCACAGATACGCAGTATTTT	CASSSPQAGFLTDTQYF	TRBJ2-3	-	TRBV9	-
TGTGCCAGCTCACCACGGAGCTCTGGGGCCAACGTCCTGACTTTC	CASSPRSSGANVLTF	TRBJ2-6	-	TRBV18	-
TGCGCCAGCAGCCAAGATCCGGAAGCGACCTATGGCTACACCTTC	CASSQDPEATYGYTF	TRBJ1-2	-	TRBV4-3	-
TGTGCCAGCAGTCCCCCGGTAAGGGGCCACGAGCAGTACTTC	CASSPPVRGHEQYF	TRBJ2-7	-	TRBV28	-
TGTGCCAGCAGCCGACTAGCGGGGGGCCAGGATACGCAGTATTTT	CASSRLAGGQDTQYF	TRBJ2-3	few	TRBV11-2	TRBD2
TGTGCCAGCAGTAAACAGGGGGACACTGAAGCTTTCTTT	CASSKQGDTEAFF	TRBJ1-1	-	TRBV6-6	TRBD1
TGCAGCGTTGGGGGGGAAGGAGCTTTCTTT	CSVGGEGAFF	TRBJ1-1	-	TRBV29-1	-
TGTGCCAGCAGCCCGACAGTGTGTGAGACCCAGTACTTC	CASSPTVCETQYF	TRBJ2-5	-	TRBV12-1	-
TGTGCCAGCAGCCGCCCGGACAGGGCGGCAGATACGCAGTATTTT	CASSRPDRAADTQYF	TRBJ2-3	once	TRBV5-4	TRBD1
TGTGCCAGCAGTGCGACTAGCGGGAACAATGAGCAGTTCTTC	CASSATSGNNEQFF	TRBJ2-1	once	TRBV6-6	TRBD2
TGTGCCAGTAGTATAGGGGGGACAAACACTGAAGCTTTCTTT	CASSIGGTNTEAFF	TRBJ1-1	-	TRBV19	-
TGTGCCAGCAGCTTGTTTGGGACACAGGGAACCTACGAGCAGTACTTC	CASSLFGTQGTYEQYF	TRBJ2-7	-	TRBV5-6	-
TGTGCCATCAGTGAGTCGCCGGTGGATGAGCAGTTCTTC	CAISESPVDEQFF	TRBJ2-1	-	TRBV10-3	-
TGTGCCAGTTCCAGGGTTGGAGCTTTCTTT	CASSRVGAFF	TRBJ1-1	few	TRBV28	-
TGTGCCAGCAGCGTCGGGACTAGCGGGAGGGCCATCAATGAGCAGTTCTTC	CASSVGTSGRAINEQFF	TRBJ2-1	once	TRBV9	TRBD2
TGCGCCAGCAGTAAGACAGGGGTAACCGGGGAGCTGTTTTTT	CASSKTGVTGELFF	TRBJ2-2	-	TRBV10-1	TRBD1
TGTGCCAGCGCGGGGCAGGGGGCTCGTGGCTACACCTTC	CASAGQGARGYTF	TRBJ1-2	-	TRBV11-2	TRBD1
TGTGCCAGCAGCCGAGAAGCGGGAGGGTCCTACAATGAGCAGTTCTTC	CASSREAGGSYNEQFF	TRBJ2-1	-	TRBV4-2	TRBD2
TGCGCCAGCAGCCGGGACACTTCCTACGAGCAGTACTTC	CASSRDTSYEQYF	TRBJ2-7	-	TRBV4-3	-
TGCGCCAGCAGCTTGCTCGGCAGGGGATCCTACGAGCAGTACTTC	CASSLLGRGSYEQYF	TRBJ2-7	-	TRBV5-1	-
TGTGCCAGCAGCTCGTTTGGGGACAGGGTTAACTATGGCTACACCTTC	CASSSFGDRVNYGYTF	TRBJ1-2	-	TRBV28	TRBD1
TGTGCCAGCAGCTCTAAGGAACGGGGGGGTCGGCAAGAGACCCAGTACTTC	CASSSKERGGRQETQYF	TRBJ2-5	-	TRBV7-9	TRBD2
TGTGCTAGTGGTCTCGACAGGGAGGCTACGCAGTATTTT	CASGLDREATQYF	TRBJ2-3	once	TRBV12-5	-
TGTGCTAGTGGTAGGGGCCAGAACCTGGAGACCCAGTACTTC	CASGRGQNLETQYF	TRBJ2-5	-	TRBV12-5	-
TGTGCCATCAGTGAGTTAGGGACAGTTCAAGAGACCCAGTACTTC	CAISELGTVQETQYF	TRBJ2-5	-	TRBV10-3	TRBD1
TGTGCCAGCAGCCGGCCTGGGACATTTTCCTACGAGCAGTACTTC	CASSRPGTFSYEQYF	TRBJ2-7	few	TRBV14	-
TGTGCCAGCAGTTATGCAGGGGGTTACAATGAGCAGTTCTTC	CASSYAGGYNEQFF	TRBJ2-1	-	TRBV6-5	TRBD1
TGCGCCAGCAGCTTGGGCCAGGACACAGATACGCAGTATTTT	CASSLGQDTDTQYF	TRBJ2-3	-	TRBV5-1	-
TGTGCCAGCAGTTCTTTAGCGGGGGGTGGAGAGGCCCAGTACTTC	CASSSLAGGGEAQYF	TRBJ2-5	-	TRBV28	TRBD2
TGTGCCAGCAGTGTCGAAGAGTACTCACCCCTCCACTTT	CASSVEEYSPLHF	TRBJ1-6	-	TRBV2	-
TGTGCCAGCAGTTCGGCAGGCAAAGGCTCTGAAGCTTTCTTT	CASSSAGKGSEAFF	TRBJ1-1	-	TRBV6-6	-
TGTGCCAGCAGCTTTTGGTCAGGGGACACCGGGGAGCTGTTTTTT	CASSFWSGDTGELFF	TRBJ2-2	-	TRBV7-9	-
TGCGCCAGCAGCTTGTTGACAGGGGGGGAAGATACGCAGTATTTT	CASSLLTGGEDTQYF	TRBJ2-3	-	TRBV5-1	TRBD1
TGTGCCAGTAGTATAGCGGGAGGGCAGGGAGATACGCAGTATTTT	CASSIAGGQGDTQYF	TRBJ2-3	-	TRBV19	TRBD2
TGCGCCAGCAGCTTGAGAGAGAACACTGAAGCTTTCTTT	CASSLRENTEAFF	TRBJ1-1	-	TRBV5-1	-
TGCGCCAGCAGCTCATCTACAGGGGGCGGGTCTGAAGCTTTCTTT	CASSSSTGGGSEAFF	TRBJ1-1	-	TRBV5-1	TRBD1
TGTGCCAGCAGCACTTACAGCCCCTCTAACTATGGCTACACCTTC	CASSTYSPSNYGYTF	TRBJ1-2	-	TRBV7-9	-
TGCAGCGTTGAAGAACAGCAGAACACTGAAGCTTTCTTT	CSVEEQQNTEAFF	TRBJ1-1	-	TRBV29-1	-
TGTGCCAGTAGTATATGGGGGCAGGGGGCCAAAAACATTCAGTACTTC	CASSIWGQGAKNIQYF	TRBJ2-4	-	TRBV19	-